These T cell receptor beta chains were read from a single sample in a study of blood T cell repertoires in COVID-19. TCRdb keeps only in-frame clones here, not all; method: immunoSEQ multiplex PCR. Of approximately 350,000 clones listed, roughly 90% are singletons. Sequencing was performed on peripheral blood. These TCRs come from a woman in her 70s with COVID-19, enrolled during active disease. Each CDR3 is given with its conserved first and last residue.

v_gene,len,CDR3aa
TRBV21-1,13,CASREGSGTEAFF
TRBV19,15,CASSIATGGAYEQYF
TRBV5-8,14,CASSSTALTYEQYF
TRBV4-1,15,CASSQDGTGGEKLFF
TRBV6-2/TRBV6-3,13,CASSPDGLATQYF
TRBV10-3,16,CAIRGTSGGPYYGYTF
TRBV5-4,14,CASNWGQGSEGYTF
TRBV7-2,15,CASRLAGGQMVTQYF
TRBV4-2,13,CASSQGRDTEAFF
TRBV5-1,16,CASSLREGALSYEQYF
TRBV28,18,CASSLMGLAGFSYNEQFF
TRBV28,17,CASSLGLEGAYTDTQYF
TRBV19,15,CASTPPGDRNQPQHF
TRBV7-9,18,CASSSETSGGPIYNEQFF
TRBV24-1,12,CATSRVGETQYF
TRBV6-1,13,CASSPTGLYGYTF
TRBV3-1/TRBV3-2,13,CASSAGLFNEQYF
TRBV7-9,14,CASSSPRDSYEQYF
TRBV18,14,CASSPPFTGYGYTF
TRBV5-1,15,CASSSTGRGDTEAFF
TRBV6-5,13,CATTGTANTEAFF
TRBV5-6,16,CASSLVGGANTGELFF
TRBV7-9,15,CASSLDRAGDYGYTF
TRBV9,15,CASSVESRVSTGYTF
TRBV7-2,14,CASSLSGYRDEQFF
TRBV9,16,CASSVGRGRGTGELFF
TRBV18,15,CASSARQGMNTEAFF
TRBV9,14,CASSLDRAGNTIYF
TRBV5-1,13,CASSPSQQETQYF
TRBV12-5,15,CASGLVLQRGEGYTF
TRBV20-1,14,CSASSRAGGETQYF
TRBV27,15,CASPRLARSYNEQFF
TRBV6-1,14,CASSENNGPETQYF